This T cell receptor (beta chain) was identified in a study of CD8 T cells in ankylosing spondylitis. The study, taken as a whole, reports: Characteristic of ankylosing spondylitis blood, it appeared, was a TCR beta motif comprising eight highly homologous variants. Clones linked to disease were reported to show significant enrichment in matched ankylosing spondylitis synovial fluid.

Germline CDR1 SGHDN, CDR2 FVKESK. The germline V and J ends were trimmed by 0 bases and 7 bases, with 9 bases remaining between them. The CDR3 contains 13 residues. One entry per CDR3 protein results from TCRdb running MiXCR on the 5' RACE reads. The data contain about 540,000 distinct CDR3 sequences, roughly 13% of them singletons. This clonotype showed up just a few times. Its target is not known. The J gene is TRBJ2-5, the V gene TRBV14; D might be TRBD2 (5 bases). The TCR comes from a male donor with ankylosing spondylitis. Specimen: blood, either unsorted or a sorted T cell fraction (not recorded which). This CDR3 reads CASSQEFEGTQYF. Here the CDR3 DNA reads TGTGCCAGCAGCCAAGAATTTGAGGGGACCCAGTACTTC.